The 10 T cell receptor beta chains below all came from one sample that was sequenced in a study of cytomegalovirus exposure and HLA in healthy donors (dated by TCRdb to about 2017). The library was made by the immunoSEQ multiplex PCR assay. For the multiplex PCR, a mixture combining 60 forward primers for TCR Vbeta segments and 13 reverse primers for TCR Jbeta segments was used. TCRdb holds this immuneACCESS table with in-frame rearrangements only. Some clones are missing; in checked studies, unresolved V genes explain under half, and the rest has no known cause. This sample's clone table shows tens of thousands of clones. The leading ten clones occupy 1.4% to 1.5% of the sample. The sequenced material came from PBMCs. The receptors stem from a woman between 55 and 75 years old in good health and CMV-seronegative.

Here the CDR3 reads CASSILFGTAAGYTF. DNA of the CDR3: TGTGCCAGTAGTATACTTTTCGGGACAGCCGCAGGCTACACCTTC. The V call is TRBV19, the J call TRBJ1-2; 7 bases are a match to TRBD1. J lost 8 bases, V lost 2 bases, and 11 bases had no gene match. This CDR3 has 15 amino acids. Germline V lookup: CDR1 LNHDA, CDR2 SQIVND (reference sequence).

CDR3 nucleotide sequence: TGTGCCAGCACGGGACAAATCTCAGGAAACACCATATATTTT. Its protein is CASTGQISGNTIYF. This chain joins TRBV28 and TRBJ1-3, with D perhaps TRBD1 (6 bases). This CDR3 contains 14 residues. The ends were cut back, 7 bases at V and 4 bases at J, with 14 bases in the middle. The germline gives CDR1 MDHEN, CDR2 SYDVKM.

The J gene is TRBJ1-1, the V gene TRBV5-1, with a possible D match to TRBD1 (6 bases). The CDR3 length is 13 residues. Trimming removed 0 bases from V and 5 bases from J, with 8 bases in between. CDR1 and CDR2 (germline): SGHRS, YFSETQ. The CDR3 nucleotides are TGCGCCAGCAGCTTGGACCAGGGGACTGAAGCTTTCTTT. Residues: CASSLDQGTEAFF.

The gene calls are TRBV11-3 and TRBJ2-2, with a tentative D call TRBD2 (5 bases). The germline CDR1 and CDR2 sequences are SGHNT and YENEEA. The V end lost 2 bases, the J end lost 4 bases, and 14 bases lay between the germline ends. This CDR3 contains 16 residues. The CDR3 DNA is TGTGCCAGCAGCTTATTGACGGGGATCGGCACCGGGGAGCTGTTTTTT. Its translation: CASSLLTGIGTGELFF.

The rearrangement joins TRBV27 to TRBJ2-7; 13 bases are shared with TRBD2. V lost 8 bases and J lost 4; bases outside the gene matches: 5. This CDR3 spans 14 amino acids. Per germline, CDR1 MNHEY and CDR2 SMNVEV (reference sequence). The CDR3 spells CASGSLAGGYEQYF. CDR3 nucleotides: TGTGCCAGCGGGTCACTAGCGGGAGGGTACGAGCAGTACTTC.

This sequence joins TRBV5-1 and TRBJ1-2, with 7 bases that match TRBD1. The CDR3 length is 13 residues. Germline CDR1 and CDR2: SGHRS and YFSETQ. Trimming removed 4 bases from V and 4 bases from J; junction bases left unmatched: 4. CDR3: CASSQGQSYGYTF. The CDR3 DNA sequence: TGCGCCAGCAGCCAGGGACAGTCCTATGGCTACACCTTC.

The V and J genes are TRBV15 and TRBJ2-7; TRBD2 matches at 8 bases. The CDR3 length is 21 residues. CDR1 and CDR2 from the germline V gene are LNHNV and YYDKDF (reference sequence). The junction had 27 bases not matched to a gene; V was cut back by 0 bases and J by 8 bases. The CDR3 spells CATSRDRASSPGGHQRVQQYF. CDR3 bases: TGTGCCACCAGCAGAGATAGGGCCTCCTCTCCGGGGGGGCACCAACGGGTCCAGCAGTACTTC.

The rearrangement uses TRBV11-2 and TRBJ2-5; 7 bases map to TRBD2. Matching the DNA end better, TRBJ2-7 makes the J call doubtful. Germline V gene data show CDR1 as SGHAT and CDR2 as FQNNGV. The CDR3 consists of 16 residues. The CDR3 sequence is CASSPTWGGGIHEQYF. The CDR3, as DNA: TGTGCCAGCAGCCCGACCTGGGGGGGAGGGATCCACGAGCAGTACTTC.

The genes are TRBV6-5 and TRBJ1-3, with D perhaps TRBD1 (5 bases). Germline assignment: CDR1 MNHEY and CDR2 SVGAGI. The V gene lost 2 bases and the J gene lost 4 bases, with 9 bases spanning the gap. This CDR3 contains 14 residues. As DNA, the CDR3 is TGTGCCAGCAGTTACAAAGGGGTAGGAAACACCATATATTTT. Its translation is CASSYKGVGNTIYF.

The chain uses TRBV5-4 and TRBJ2-7, with TRBD2 identical over 15 bases. Germline-derived CDR1 and CDR2 are SGHNT and YYREEE (reference sequence). With 0 bases clipped from V and 7 bases from J, the junction kept 8 bases outside the gene matches. The CDR3 totals 17 residues. The CDR3 nucleotides read TGTGCCAGCAGCTTGGTATTAGTCGGGACTAGCGGGAGGGAGCAGTACTTC. Translating gives CASSLVLVGTSGREQYF.